What follows describes a single TCR beta chain. Per germline, CDR1 MNHEY and CDR2 SVGAGI. This CDR3 comprises 14 residues. V trimming: 5 bases; J trimming: 3 bases; junction bases outside the gene matches: 3. The data stem from a study of blood T cell repertoires in COVID-19. Study in general: Nucleic acid was either cDNA or gDNA, and it came from T cells, B-cell-depleted T cells, or PBMCs.

As handled by the study authors: Scientists estimated how many nucleated cells there were by amplifying reference gene primers. The table came from immunoSEQ multiplex PCR; TCRdb's copy has only in-frame clones and leaves some out. The D gene and trimming were derived from the DNA, and the V and J assignments and clone size from that table. The table has about 60,000 clones, around 85% seen once. Sequencing was done on a sample of peripheral blood. The receptor was derived from a middle-aged man with acute or convalescent COVID-19. The chain has TRBV6-5 and TRBJ1-5, with 8 bases lining up with TRBD1. CDR3 residues: CASSQQGDNQPQHF. The CDR3 bases are TGTGCCAGCAGTCAACAGGGGGACAATCAGCCCCAGCATTTT.